This T cell receptor (beta chain) was identified in a study of blood T cell repertoires in COVID-19. Participant reports of clinical history set cohort assignment. TCRdb's copy holds only in-frame clones and misses some; the assay was immunoSEQ multiplex PCR. There are roughly 140,000 clones in the sample; roughly 80% occur only once, and approximately 1.6% lies in the top ten. V lost 4 bases and J 0 bases, leaving 16 bases between the germline ends. Germline lookup yields CDR1 SGHRS and CDR2 YFSETQ. CDR3 size: 16 residues. V and J are TRBV5-1 and TRBJ1-1; perhaps TRBD1 as D (5 bases). Sequencing used PBMCs or T cells enriched from blood (not recorded which). This TCR was recovered from a young woman who had been exposed to COVID-19. The CDR3 region is CASSPGHAIMNTEAFF. The CDR3 DNA reads TGCGCCAGCAGCCCTGGACACGCTATAATGAACACTGAAGCTTTCTTT.